This entry describes one TCR beta chain. These data belong to a study of blood T cell repertoires in COVID-19. Study as a whole: Both acute and convalescent COVID-19 samples were obtained from the United States, Italy and Spain.

The assay was immunoSEQ multiplex PCR, and TCRdb's table has in-frame clones only and misses some. The sample lists 490,000 or so clones; approximately 86% were seen once. Membership in each cohort depended on participant-reported clinical history. The TCR comes from a woman in her fifties or sixties who had recovered from COVID-19. The sequenced material came from PBMCs or T cells enriched from blood (not recorded which).

As DNA, the CDR3 is TGTGCCAGCAGCCTACAGAGCTATGGCTACACCTTC. As protein: CASSLQSYGYTF. This chain joins TRBV3-1 (or the pseudogene TRBV3-2) and TRBJ1-2; D unclear. CDR1 and CDR2 (germline): LGHDT, YNNKEL (reference sequence). The CDR3 spans 12 residues. Deletions cut 4 bases from V and 4 bases from J, with 7 bases between.